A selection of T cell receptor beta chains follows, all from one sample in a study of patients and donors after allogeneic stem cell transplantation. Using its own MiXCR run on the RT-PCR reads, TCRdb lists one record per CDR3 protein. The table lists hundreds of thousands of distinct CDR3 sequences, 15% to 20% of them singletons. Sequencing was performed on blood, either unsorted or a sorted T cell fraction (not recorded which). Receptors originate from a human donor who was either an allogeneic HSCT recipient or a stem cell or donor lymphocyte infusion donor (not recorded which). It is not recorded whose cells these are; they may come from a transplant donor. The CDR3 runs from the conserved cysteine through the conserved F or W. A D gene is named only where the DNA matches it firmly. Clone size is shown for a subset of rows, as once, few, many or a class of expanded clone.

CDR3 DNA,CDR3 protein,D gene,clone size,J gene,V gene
TGCGCCAGCAGCCATATCACGGGCAGCCGGGGGACCGGGGAGCTGTTTTTT,CASSHITGSRGTGELFF,-,few,TRBJ2-2,TRBV5-1
TGTGCCAGCAGCGCACCTAGCGGGGCGAACACCGGGGAGCTGTTTTTT,CASSAPSGANTGELFF,TRBD2,-,TRBJ2-2,TRBV9
TGTGCCAGCAGCTCAATCCGGGACACTTATGCGAACACTGAAGCTTTCTTT,CASSSIRDTYANTEAFF,-,-,TRBJ1-1,TRBV27
TGCGCCAGCAGCTTGGCCGCGGGGTCTGGGCAGCCCCAGCATTTT,CASSLAAGSGQPQHF,-,few,TRBJ1-5,TRBV5-1
TGTGCCAGCTCACCACTGGGACCAGGGCAGAACTATGGCTACACCTTC,CASSPLGPGQNYGYTF,-,few,TRBJ1-2,TRBV18
TGTGCCAGCAGAAACCGGGACAGCTTCTATCAGCCCCAGCATTTT,CASRNRDSFYQPQHF,TRBD1,-,TRBJ1-5,TRBV12-3/TRBV12-4
TGTGCCAGCAGTGAATGGGTCGGAGGATGGGCTAATGAAAAACTGTTTTTT,CASSEWVGGWANEKLFF,-,few,TRBJ1-4,TRBV25-1
TGCGCCAGCAGCCGGGGACAGACGGCTGTCGAGCAGTACTTC,CASSRGQTAVEQYF,TRBD1,many,TRBJ2-7,TRBV4-1
TGCGCCAGCGGGGGGCTAGCGGGATACAATGAGCAGTTCTTC,CASGGLAGYNEQFF,TRBD2,-,TRBJ2-1,TRBV5-1
TGTGCCTGGAGTGTAGCGGGACCCCGCTACGAGCAGTACTTC,CAWSVAGPRYEQYF,TRBD2,-,TRBJ2-7,TRBV30
TGTGCCAGCAGCCCGACCGTCCAGTGGGGCCTGCCGGGCTATGGCTACACCTTC,CASSPTVQWGLPGYGYTF,-,few,TRBJ1-2,TRBV3-1
TGTGCCAGCAGCTCTCGACAGGGGGCTTTGACCGGGGAGCTGTTTTTT,CASSSRQGALTGELFF,TRBD1,few,TRBJ2-2,TRBV5-6
TGCAGTGCTAGAGATGTGGGGATGAACACTGAAGCTTTCTTT,CSARDVGMNTEAFF,-,-,TRBJ1-1,TRBV20-1
TGCGCCAGCAGCTTGGAGGCTTCCACCGGGGAGCTGTTTTTT,CASSLEASTGELFF,-,few,TRBJ2-2,TRBV5-1
TGTGCCAGCTCACAGACAAATAGCAATCAGCCCCAGCATTTT,CASSQTNSNQPQHF,-,-,TRBJ1-5,TRBV18
TGTGCCTGGAGTGTACGGAATGGGAAAGGCAATGAGCAGTTCTTC,CAWSVRNGKGNEQFF,-,-,TRBJ2-1,TRBV30
TGCGCCAGCAGCCATGGGGCCTACAGGGTCGCCGACACCGGGGAGCTGTTTTTT,CASSHGAYRVADTGELFF,-,-,TRBJ2-2,TRBV4-3
TGCGCCAGCAGCCGACCTGTCGGGGGGATCACCTATAATTCACCCCTCCACTTT,CASSRPVGGITYNSPLHF,-,few,TRBJ1-6,TRBV4-1
TGCGCCAGCAGCCAAGGGGGACAGTCCTACGAGCAGTACTTC,CASSQGGQSYEQYF,TRBD1,few,TRBJ2-7,TRBV4-1
TGCGCCAGCAGCGGGGCAGGGAGAAACACCATATATTTT,CASSGAGRNTIYF,-,-,TRBJ1-3,TRBV5-1
TGTGCCAGCAGTCCCCAGGGGGCAGGGTGGAACACTGAAGCTTTCTTT,CASSPQGAGWNTEAFF,TRBD1,-,TRBJ1-1,TRBV2
TGCGCCAGCAGCCAAGTGGGGAGTAACACTGAAGCTTTCTTT,CASSQVGSNTEAFF,-,many,TRBJ1-1,TRBV5-1
TGCGCCAGCAGCCAAGTGACGGGAGGGGAGACCCAGTACTTC,CASSQVTGGETQYF,TRBD2,few,TRBJ2-5,TRBV4-3
TGCAGTGCTAGAAGGGGACGCCAGCCCCAGCATTTT,CSARRGRQPQHF,-,few,TRBJ1-5,TRBV20-1
TGCAGCGTGAACTTAGCGGGAGGAAGGGACAATGAGCAGTTCTTC,CSVNLAGGRDNEQFF,TRBD2,many,TRBJ2-1,TRBV29-1
TGTGCCATCAGTCGAGACGCGGGCAAGGGAGAAAATGAGCAGTTCTTC,CAISRDAGKGENEQFF,-,many,TRBJ2-1,TRBV10-3
TGTGCCAGCAGTTATTGGACTAGCGGGAGTAACTACAATGAGCAGTTCTTC,CASSYWTSGSNYNEQFF,TRBD2,-,TRBJ2-1,TRBV6-2/TRBV6-3
TGTGCCAGCAGCTTTGGATGTAGACGGAAAAATTCACCCCTCCACTTT,CASSFGCRRKNSPLHF,-,-,TRBJ1-6,TRBV7-2
TGTGCCAGCTCACAGGACAGGGTGCAAGGCTACACCTTC,CASSQDRVQGYTF,TRBD1,few,TRBJ1-2,TRBV18
TGTGCCAGCAGTTATCCCAATGAGCAGTTCTTC,CASSYPNEQFF,-,-,TRBJ2-1,TRBV6-2/TRBV6-3
TGTGCCAGCAGCCCAAGGACCTATGGCTACACCTTC,CASSPRTYGYTF,-,many,TRBJ1-2,TRBV12-3/TRBV12-4
TGTGCCAGCAGTTATACTGCCACCACTGACGGGGAGCTGTTTTTT,CASSYTATTDGELFF,-,few,TRBJ2-2,TRBV12-3/TRBV12-4
TGTGCTAGTGGTTTGGAGGCGGGAGGCTCCTACGAGCAGTACTTC,CASGLEAGGSYEQYF,TRBD2,-,TRBJ2-7,TRBV12-5
TGTGTCAGCAGCTTAGCCGGGACAGGGACCTATGGCTACACCTTC,CVSSLAGTGTYGYTF,TRBD1,once,TRBJ1-2,TRBV7-9
TGTGCCAGTAGTCTGCGGAACTACAATGAGCAGTTCTTC,CASSLRNYNEQFF,-,-,TRBJ2-1,TRBV19
TGTGCCAGCAGCCAGAACCGGGACTTCTCCTACGAGCAGTACTTC,CASSQNRDFSYEQYF,-,-,TRBJ2-7,TRBV3-1
TGTGCCAGCAGCTCCTACGACTCTGGGGCCAACGTCCTGACTTTC,CASSSYDSGANVLTF,-,-,TRBJ2-6,TRBV11-3
TGCAGTGCTAGAGATACACTAGCTTACAATGAGCAGTTCTTC,CSARDTLAYNEQFF,-,-,TRBJ2-1,TRBV20-1
TGTGCCAGCAGTTTAGACAGGTTCCATGAGCAGTTCTTC,CASSLDRFHEQFF,-,-,TRBJ2-1,TRBV12-3/TRBV12-4
TGTGCCAGCAGACGTGGGAGAGATAATGAGCAGTTCTTC,CASRRGRDNEQFF,-,many,TRBJ2-1,TRBV12-3/TRBV12-4
TGTGCCACCAGCAGAGAGAGCGGGAGGGCCACGGATACGCAGTATTTT,CATSRESGRATDTQYF,TRBD2,few,TRBJ2-3,TRBV15
TGTGCCAGCAGCGTAGGTCTAGCCGGGCACTACGGAGATACGCAGTATTTT,CASSVGLAGHYGDTQYF,-,-,TRBJ2-3,TRBV9
TGCGCCAGCAGCCCAAGGACAGGGGAGGGGTATTTT,CASSPRTGEGYF,TRBD1,few,TRBJ2-3,TRBV5-1
TGTGCCAGCAGCCAAGATTTTAGCGGGGGTTACGAGCAGTACTTC,CASSQDFSGGYEQYF,TRBD2,few,TRBJ2-7,TRBV4-2
TGCAGTGCCGAACGACAGGGGGTATCCTACGAGCAGTACTTC,CSAERQGVSYEQYF,TRBD1,-,TRBJ2-7,TRBV20-1
TGCAGCGTCCCCGACAGGGAGGATGGCTACACCTTC,CSVPDREDGYTF,TRBD1,few,TRBJ1-2,TRBV29-1
TGTGCCAGCAGCTGGGGGCTGTATGGCTACACCTTC,CASSWGLYGYTF,-,few,TRBJ1-2,TRBV7-2
TGTGCCAGCAGCTTAGCGGCCCTAGCGGGAGCCGGCTACGAGCAGTACTTC,CASSLAALAGAGYEQYF,TRBD2,-,TRBJ2-7,TRBV7-6